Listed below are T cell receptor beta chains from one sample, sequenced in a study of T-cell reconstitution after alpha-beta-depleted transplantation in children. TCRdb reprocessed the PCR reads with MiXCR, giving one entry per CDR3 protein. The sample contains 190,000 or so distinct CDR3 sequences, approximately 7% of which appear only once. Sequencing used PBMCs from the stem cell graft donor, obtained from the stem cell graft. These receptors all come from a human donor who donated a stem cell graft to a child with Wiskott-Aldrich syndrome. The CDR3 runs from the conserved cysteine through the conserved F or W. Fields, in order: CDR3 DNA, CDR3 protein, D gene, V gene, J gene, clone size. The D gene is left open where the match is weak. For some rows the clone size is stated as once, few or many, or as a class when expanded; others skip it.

CDR3 DNA: TGTGCCAGCAGTTACGGACTAGCGGGAACGGGGGCCGAGACCCAGTACTTC; CDR3 protein: CASSYGLAGTGAETQYF; D gene: TRBD2; V gene: TRBV6-5; J gene: TRBJ2-5; clone size: many
CDR3 DNA: TGTGCCAGCAGAGAACCAATGAACACTGAAGCTTTCTTT; CDR3 protein: CASREPMNTEAFF; D gene: NA; V gene: TRBV7-2; J gene: TRBJ1-1; clone size: many
CDR3 DNA: TGCAGCGTTGTCGGGGGGGCGACGGCCTACGAGCAGTACTTC; CDR3 protein: CSVVGGATAYEQYF; D gene: TRBD2; V gene: TRBV29-1; J gene: TRBJ2-7; clone size: many
CDR3 DNA: TGCAGTGCCCAACAGGGGGCCAACGTCCTGACTTTC; CDR3 protein: CSAQQGANVLTF; D gene: NA; V gene: TRBV20-1; J gene: TRBJ2-6; clone size: many
CDR3 DNA: TGTGCCAGCAGCAAAGAGATAACTGAAGCTTTCTTT; CDR3 protein: CASSKEITEAFF; D gene: NA; V gene: TRBV21-1; J gene: TRBJ1-1; clone size: many
CDR3 DNA: TGTGCCAGCAACGGTCCGTTGGTCGGCGGGCAGCCCCAGCATTTT; CDR3 protein: CASNGPLVGGQPQHF; D gene: NA; V gene: TRBV6-2/TRBV6-3; J gene: TRBJ1-5; clone size: NA
CDR3 DNA: TGTGCCTGGATTCACGGGACAGATGACACAGATACGCAGTATTTT; CDR3 protein: CAWIHGTDDTDTQYF; D gene: TRBD1; V gene: TRBV30; J gene: TRBJ2-3; clone size: NA
CDR3 DNA: TGTGCCGGGTCTACTAGCACAGATACGCAGTATTTT; CDR3 protein: CAGSTSTDTQYF; D gene: NA; V gene: TRBV28; J gene: TRBJ2-3; clone size: NA
CDR3 DNA: TGTGCCAGCAGTACTAGCGGGATCTACAATGAGCAGTTCTTC; CDR3 protein: CASSTSGIYNEQFF; D gene: TRBD2; V gene: TRBV27; J gene: TRBJ2-1; clone size: many
CDR3 DNA: TGTGCCAGCAGGGGGGCCACCACCGGGGAGCTGTTTTTT; CDR3 protein: CASRGATTGELFF; D gene: NA; V gene: TRBV9; J gene: TRBJ2-2; clone size: many
CDR3 DNA: TGTGCCAGCAGCAGGGGACCCCTTGGGGATTACGAGCAGTACTTC; CDR3 protein: CASSRGPLGDYEQYF; D gene: NA; V gene: TRBV12-3/TRBV12-4; J gene: TRBJ2-7; clone size: many
CDR3 DNA: TGTGCCAGCAGCTTCAGGGATAATACGCAGTATTTT; CDR3 protein: CASSFRDNTQYF; D gene: NA; V gene: TRBV5-6; J gene: TRBJ2-3; clone size: many
CDR3 DNA: TGCGCCAGCAGCTTGGGGGGATGGGACTATGGCTACACCTTC; CDR3 protein: CASSLGGWDYGYTF; D gene: NA; V gene: TRBV5-1; J gene: TRBJ1-2; clone size: NA
CDR3 DNA: TGTGCCAGCAGTTTATCGAGGGGGGAGAGAACCTACGAGCAGTACTTC; CDR3 protein: CASSLSRGERTYEQYF; D gene: NA; V gene: TRBV27; J gene: TRBJ2-7; clone size: NA
CDR3 DNA: TGTGCCACCAGCAGCGGACTAGGGGCGAAAGAGACCCAGTACTTC; CDR3 protein: CATSSGLGAKETQYF; D gene: TRBD2; V gene: TRBV15; J gene: TRBJ2-5; clone size: many
CDR3 DNA: TGTGCCAGCAGCCATAATTGGGAGAGGAGCACAGATACGCAGTATTTT; CDR3 protein: CASSHNWERSTDTQYF; D gene: NA; V gene: TRBV7-2; J gene: TRBJ2-3; clone size: many
CDR3 DNA: TGTGCCACCAGTGATTCGACCTTGAGGGCCCTACAAGAGACCCAGTACTTC; CDR3 protein: CATSDSTLRALQETQYF; D gene: NA; V gene: TRBV24-1; J gene: TRBJ2-5; clone size: many
CDR3 DNA: TGTGCCAGCAGCCCGGGCGGCGGGAGGGCCTACGAGCAGTACTTC; CDR3 protein: CASSPGGGRAYEQYF; D gene: TRBD2; V gene: TRBV5-5; J gene: TRBJ2-7; clone size: few
CDR3 DNA: TGTGCCAGCAGTTGGACAGGGGAAGAGACCCAGTACTTC; CDR3 protein: CASSWTGEETQYF; D gene: TRBD1; V gene: TRBV25-1; J gene: TRBJ2-5; clone size: few
CDR3 DNA: TGTGCCAGCAGTCCCCTCGCGGGCTATGGCTACACCTTC; CDR3 protein: CASSPLAGYGYTF; D gene: NA; V gene: TRBV6-1; J gene: TRBJ1-2; clone size: many
CDR3 DNA: TGCAGCACCGACAGGGAAATCTATGGCTACACCTTC; CDR3 protein: CSTDREIYGYTF; D gene: TRBD1; V gene: TRBV29-1; J gene: TRBJ1-2; clone size: many
CDR3 DNA: TGTGCCAGCAGTGACGGGACAAGTGACGAGCAGTACTTC; CDR3 protein: CASSDGTSDEQYF; D gene: NA; V gene: TRBV6-1; J gene: TRBJ2-7; clone size: few
CDR3 DNA: TGTGCCAGTAGCCTGGGACTCCTATCAGGGGAGCAGTTCTTC; CDR3 protein: CASSLGLLSGEQFF; D gene: NA; V gene: TRBV19; J gene: TRBJ2-1; clone size: NA
CDR3 DNA: TGCAGTGCTAGAGATCAAATAGGTTTTGGCTACACCTTC; CDR3 protein: CSARDQIGFGYTF; D gene: NA; V gene: TRBV20-1; J gene: TRBJ1-2; clone size: many
CDR3 DNA: TGTGCCAGCAGCATCACTAGCGGGAGTAATGAGCAGTTCTTC; CDR3 protein: CASSITSGSNEQFF; D gene: TRBD2; V gene: TRBV7-6; J gene: TRBJ2-1; clone size: many
CDR3 DNA: TGTGCCAGCAGTCCACTAGCGAGCAGCACAGATACGCAGTATTTT; CDR3 protein: CASSPLASSTDTQYF; D gene: TRBD2; V gene: TRBV11-2; J gene: TRBJ2-3; clone size: many
CDR3 DNA: TGTGCCAGCAGCGTAGGGTCCGGGACAGGCTACAATGAGCAGTTCTTC; CDR3 protein: CASSVGSGTGYNEQFF; D gene: TRBD1; V gene: TRBV9; J gene: TRBJ2-1; clone size: many
CDR3 DNA: TGCGCCAGCAGCGAGACAGGCACGAACACTGAAGCTTTCTTT; CDR3 protein: CASSETGTNTEAFF; D gene: NA; V gene: TRBV5-1; J gene: TRBJ1-1; clone size: few
CDR3 DNA: TGTGCCAGCAGCGCCGGTCAGGCCCCTGCGAACACCGGGGAGCTGTTTTTT; CDR3 protein: CASSAGQAPANTGELFF; D gene: NA; V gene: TRBV21-1; J gene: TRBJ2-2; clone size: many
CDR3 DNA: TGTGCCAGCAGCTTAGAATTCGTAGGGGAGACCCAGTACTTC; CDR3 protein: CASSLEFVGETQYF; D gene: NA; V gene: TRBV7-2; J gene: TRBJ2-5; clone size: many
CDR3 DNA: TGCGCCAGCAGCTTGGAAGGAGGACTAGCGGGGGGTACTAGCACAGATACGCAGTATTTT; CDR3 protein: CASSLEGGLAGGTSTDTQYF; D gene: TRBD2; V gene: TRBV5-1; J gene: TRBJ2-3; clone size: many
CDR3 DNA: TGTGCCAGCTCACCGCTACAGGGTGCGGCTGGGGCCAACGTCCTGACTTTC; CDR3 protein: CASSPLQGAAGANVLTF; D gene: NA; V gene: TRBV18; J gene: TRBJ2-6; clone size: many
CDR3 DNA: TGTGCCAGCTCACGGGACACCCCACCCTCCTACGAGCAGTACTTC; CDR3 protein: CASSRDTPPSYEQYF; D gene: NA; V gene: TRBV18; J gene: TRBJ2-7; clone size: few
CDR3 DNA: TGTGCCAGCAGTTCGAATGGTCAGCCCCAGCATTTT; CDR3 protein: CASSSNGQPQHF; D gene: NA; V gene: TRBV27; J gene: TRBJ1-5; clone size: many
CDR3 DNA: TGCGCCAGCAGCTTGATGACACAGGGAGCCTACAATGAGCAGTTCTTC; CDR3 protein: CASSLMTQGAYNEQFF; D gene: NA; V gene: TRBV5-1; J gene: TRBJ2-1; clone size: many